The present entry profiles one T cell receptor (beta chain) with its context. The data stem from a study of Graves' ophthalmopathy and Graves' hyperthyroidism. CDR3 regions of TCR beta were amplified from RNA transcripts. First-round RT-PCR with HTBI primers preceded a second-round multiplex PCR. TCRdb fed the multiplex PCR reads into MiXCR, producing one record per CDR3 protein. The sample lists 230,000 or so distinct CDR3 sequences, less than 55% seen once, with approximately 51% in the top ten. Sequenced material: peripheral blood. The TCR originated in an adult man with Graves' ophthalmopathy.

CDR3 sequence (DNA): TGTGCCAGCAGCCTCTTTCAGGGAACAACCAAAAACATTCAGTACTTC. Amino acid sequence: CASSLFQGTTKNIQYF. The V and J genes are TRBV11-2 and TRBJ2-4; TRBD1 is a possible D gene (5 bases). The CDR3 has 16 amino acids. Germline values: CDR1 SGHAT, CDR2 FQNNGV. Trimming removed 5 bases at V and 2 bases at J, with 16 bases between.